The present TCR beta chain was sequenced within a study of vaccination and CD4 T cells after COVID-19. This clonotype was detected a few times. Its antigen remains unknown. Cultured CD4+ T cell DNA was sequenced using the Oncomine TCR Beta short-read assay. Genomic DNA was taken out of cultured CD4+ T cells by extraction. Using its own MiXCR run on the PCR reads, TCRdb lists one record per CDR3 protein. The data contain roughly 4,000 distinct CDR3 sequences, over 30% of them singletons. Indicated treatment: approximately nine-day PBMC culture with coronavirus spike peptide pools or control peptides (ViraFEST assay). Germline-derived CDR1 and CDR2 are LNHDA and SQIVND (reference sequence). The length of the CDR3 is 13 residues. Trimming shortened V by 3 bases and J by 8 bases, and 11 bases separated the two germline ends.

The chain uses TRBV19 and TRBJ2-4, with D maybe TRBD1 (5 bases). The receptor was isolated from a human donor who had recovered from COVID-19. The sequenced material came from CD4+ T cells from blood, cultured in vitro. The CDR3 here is CASSIGRADIQYF. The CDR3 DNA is TGTGCCAGTAGTATTGGCAGGGCTGACATTCAGTACTTC.